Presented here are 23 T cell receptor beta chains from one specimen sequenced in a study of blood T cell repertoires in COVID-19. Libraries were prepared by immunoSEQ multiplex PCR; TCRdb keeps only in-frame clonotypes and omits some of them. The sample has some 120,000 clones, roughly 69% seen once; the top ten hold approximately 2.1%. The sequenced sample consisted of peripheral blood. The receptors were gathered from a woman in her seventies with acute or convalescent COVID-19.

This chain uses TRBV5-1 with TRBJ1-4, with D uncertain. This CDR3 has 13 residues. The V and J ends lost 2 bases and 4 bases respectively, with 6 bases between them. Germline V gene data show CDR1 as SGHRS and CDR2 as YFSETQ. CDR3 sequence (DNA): TGCGCCAGCAGCTTCTCGGTTAATGAAAAACTGTTTTTT. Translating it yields CASSFSVNEKLFF.

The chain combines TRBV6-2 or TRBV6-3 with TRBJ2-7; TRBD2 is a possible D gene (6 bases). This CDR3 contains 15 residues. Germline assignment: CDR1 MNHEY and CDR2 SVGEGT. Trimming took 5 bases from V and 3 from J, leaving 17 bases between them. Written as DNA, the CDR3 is TGTGCCAGCAGTACCCCGGGACTGCCCCTCTACGAGCAGTACTTC. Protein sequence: CASSTPGLPLYEQYF.

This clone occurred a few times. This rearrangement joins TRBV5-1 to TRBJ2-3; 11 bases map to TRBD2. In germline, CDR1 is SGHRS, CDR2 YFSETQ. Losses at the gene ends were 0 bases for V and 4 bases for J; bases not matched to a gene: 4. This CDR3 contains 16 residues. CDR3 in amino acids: CASSLDSGGVPDTQYF. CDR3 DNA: TGCGCCAGCAGCTTGGATAGCGGGGGGGTACCAGATACGCAGTATTTT. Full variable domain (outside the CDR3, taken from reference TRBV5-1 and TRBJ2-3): KAGVTQTPRYLIKTRGQQVTLSCSPISGHRSVSWYQQTPGQGLQFLFEYFSETQRNKGNFPGRFSGRQFSNSRSEMNVSTLELGDSALYLCASSLDSGGVPDTQYFGPGTRLTVL.

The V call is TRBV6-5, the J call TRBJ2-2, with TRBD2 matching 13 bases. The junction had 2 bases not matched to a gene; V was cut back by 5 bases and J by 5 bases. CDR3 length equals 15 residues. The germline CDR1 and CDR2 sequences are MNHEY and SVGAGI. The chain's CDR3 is CASSTGLAGTGELFF. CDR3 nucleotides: TGTGCCAGCAGTACGGGACTAGCGGGAACCGGGGAGCTGTTTTTT.

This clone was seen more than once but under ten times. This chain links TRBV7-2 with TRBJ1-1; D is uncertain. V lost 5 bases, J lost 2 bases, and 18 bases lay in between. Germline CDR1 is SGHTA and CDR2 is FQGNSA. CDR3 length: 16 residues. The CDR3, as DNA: TGTGCCAGCAGCCCCGTGAGCGGGGTCCTTAACACTGAAGCTTTCTTT. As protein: CASSPVSGVLNTEAFF.

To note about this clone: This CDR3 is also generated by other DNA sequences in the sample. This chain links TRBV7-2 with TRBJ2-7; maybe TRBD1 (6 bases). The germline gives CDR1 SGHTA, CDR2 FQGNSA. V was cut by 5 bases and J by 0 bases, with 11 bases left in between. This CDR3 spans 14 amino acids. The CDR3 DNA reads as TGTGCCAGCAGCCCGAGGGGGAGCTCCTACGAGCAGTACTTC. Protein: CASSPRGSSYEQYF. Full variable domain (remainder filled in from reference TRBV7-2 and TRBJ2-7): GAGVSQSPSNKVTEKGKDVELRCDPISGHTALYWYRQSLGQGLEFLIYFQGNSAPDKSGLPSDRFSAERTGGSVSTLTIQRTQQEDSAVYLCASSPRGSSYEQYFGPGTRLTVT.

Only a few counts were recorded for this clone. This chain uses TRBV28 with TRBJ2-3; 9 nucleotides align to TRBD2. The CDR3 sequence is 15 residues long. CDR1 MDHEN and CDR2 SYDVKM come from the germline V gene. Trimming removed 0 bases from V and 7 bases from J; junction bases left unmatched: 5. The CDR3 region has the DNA TGTGCCAGCAGTTTATGGTCCCTAGCGGGAAATACGCAGTATTTT. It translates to CASSLWSLAGNTQYF.

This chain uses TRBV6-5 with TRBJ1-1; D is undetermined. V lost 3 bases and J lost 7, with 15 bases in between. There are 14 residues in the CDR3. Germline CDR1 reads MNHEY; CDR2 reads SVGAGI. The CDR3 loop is CASSYGDLLDEAFF. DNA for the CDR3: TGTGCCAGCAGTTATGGTGACCTGCTAGATGAAGCTTTCTTT.

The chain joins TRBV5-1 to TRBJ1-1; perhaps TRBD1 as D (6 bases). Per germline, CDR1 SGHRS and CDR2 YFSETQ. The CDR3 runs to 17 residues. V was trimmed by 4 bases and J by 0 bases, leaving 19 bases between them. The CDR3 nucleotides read TGCGCCAGCAGCCTGGAGACGGGACACCCGATGAACACTGAAGCTTTCTTT. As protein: CASSLETGHPMNTEAFF.

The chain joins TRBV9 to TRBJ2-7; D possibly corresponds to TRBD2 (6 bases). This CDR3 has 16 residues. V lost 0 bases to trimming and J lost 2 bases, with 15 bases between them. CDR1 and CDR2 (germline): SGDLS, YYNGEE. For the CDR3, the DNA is TGTGCCAGCAGCGTAGAGTTGGGGGGAGAGCCCTACGAGCAGTACTTC. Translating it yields CASSVELGGEPYEQYF.

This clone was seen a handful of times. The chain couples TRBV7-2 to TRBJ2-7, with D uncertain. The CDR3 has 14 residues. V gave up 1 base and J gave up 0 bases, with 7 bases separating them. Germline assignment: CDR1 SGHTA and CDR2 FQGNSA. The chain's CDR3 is CASSLGQISYEQYF. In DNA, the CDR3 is TGTGCCAGCAGCTTAGGCCAGATCTCCTACGAGCAGTACTTC.

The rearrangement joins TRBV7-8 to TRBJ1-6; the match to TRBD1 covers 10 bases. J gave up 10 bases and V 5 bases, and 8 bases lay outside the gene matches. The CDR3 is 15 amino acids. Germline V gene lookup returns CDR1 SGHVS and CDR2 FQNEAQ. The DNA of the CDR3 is TGTGCCAGCAGCCTCGGGACAGGGGTTGTATCACCCCTCCACTTT. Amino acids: CASSLGTGVVSPLHF.

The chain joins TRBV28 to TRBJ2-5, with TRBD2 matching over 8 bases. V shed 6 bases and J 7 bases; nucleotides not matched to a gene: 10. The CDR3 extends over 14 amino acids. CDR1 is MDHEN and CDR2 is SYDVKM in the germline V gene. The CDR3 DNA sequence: TGTGCCAGCAGCTTCACTAGCGGAGTTGTGACCCAGTACTTC. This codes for CASSFTSGVVTQYF. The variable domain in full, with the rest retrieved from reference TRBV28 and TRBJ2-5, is DVKVTQSSRYLVKRTGEKVFLECVQDMDHENMFWYRQDPGLGLRLIYFSYDVKMKEKGDIPEGYSVSREKKERFSLILESASTNQTSMYLCASSFTSGVVTQYFGPGTRLLVL.

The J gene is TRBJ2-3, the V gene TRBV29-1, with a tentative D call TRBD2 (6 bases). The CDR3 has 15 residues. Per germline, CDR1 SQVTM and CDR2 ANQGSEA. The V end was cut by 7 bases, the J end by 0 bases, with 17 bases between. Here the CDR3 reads CSARSGTFSTDTQYF. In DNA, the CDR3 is TGCAGCGCACGCTCAGGGACTTTTAGCACAGATACGCAGTATTTT.

CDR3 protein: CASSLGQGIRNTEAFF. CDR3 DNA sequence: TGTGCCAGCAGCTTAGGGCAGGGTATAAGGAACACTGAAGCTTTCTTT. The V call is TRBV11-2, the J call TRBJ1-1, with a possible D match to TRBD1 (5 bases). Per the germline V gene, CDR1 is SGHAT and CDR2 is FQNNGV. V was clipped by 1 base and J by 1 base, with 13 bases between them. CDR3 length: 16 amino acids.

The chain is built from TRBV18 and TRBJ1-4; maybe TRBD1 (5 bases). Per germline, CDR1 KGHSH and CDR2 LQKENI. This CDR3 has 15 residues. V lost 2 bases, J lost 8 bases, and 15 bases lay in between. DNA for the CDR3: TGTGCCAGCTCACCAAAACAGGCGCTAAGAGAAAAACTGTTTTTT. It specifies CASSPKQALREKLFF.

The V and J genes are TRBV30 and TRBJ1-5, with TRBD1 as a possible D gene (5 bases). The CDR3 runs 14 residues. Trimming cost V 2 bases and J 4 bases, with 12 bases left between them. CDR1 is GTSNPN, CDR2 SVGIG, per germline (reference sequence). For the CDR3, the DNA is TGTGCCTGGAGTAGAGGCAGGGTAAATCAGCCCCAGCATTTT. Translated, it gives CAWSRGRVNQPQHF.

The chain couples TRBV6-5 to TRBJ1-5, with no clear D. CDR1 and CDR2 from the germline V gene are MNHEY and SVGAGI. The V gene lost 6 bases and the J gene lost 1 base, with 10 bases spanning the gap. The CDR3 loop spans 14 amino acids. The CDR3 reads CASSPRRSNQPQHF. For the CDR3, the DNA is TGTGCCAGCAGCCCGAGGAGGAGCAATCAGCCCCAGCATTTT.

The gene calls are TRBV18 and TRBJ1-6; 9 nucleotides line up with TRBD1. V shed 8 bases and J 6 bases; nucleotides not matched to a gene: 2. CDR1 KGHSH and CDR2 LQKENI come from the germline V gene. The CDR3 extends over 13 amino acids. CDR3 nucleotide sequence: TGTGCCAGCCGGACAGGGGTTAATTCACCCCTCCACTTT. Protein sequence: CASRTGVNSPLHF.

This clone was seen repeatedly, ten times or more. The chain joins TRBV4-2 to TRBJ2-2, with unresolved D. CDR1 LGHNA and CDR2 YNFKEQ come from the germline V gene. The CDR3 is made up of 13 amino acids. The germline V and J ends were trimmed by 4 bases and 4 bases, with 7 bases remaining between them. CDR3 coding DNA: TGTGCCAGCAGCCTTACTACCACCGGGGAGCTGTTTTTT. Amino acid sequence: CASSLTTTGELFF.

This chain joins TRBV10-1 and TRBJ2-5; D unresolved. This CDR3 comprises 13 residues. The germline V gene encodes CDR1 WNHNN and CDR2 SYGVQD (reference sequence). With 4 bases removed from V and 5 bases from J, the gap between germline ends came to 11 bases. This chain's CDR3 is CASSAGHEETQYF. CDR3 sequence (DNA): TGCGCCAGCAGTGCAGGCCATGAGGAGACCCAGTACTTC.

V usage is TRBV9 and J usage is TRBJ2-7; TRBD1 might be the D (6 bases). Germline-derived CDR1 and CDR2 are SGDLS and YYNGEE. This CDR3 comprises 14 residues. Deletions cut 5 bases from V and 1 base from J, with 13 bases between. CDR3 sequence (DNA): TGTGCCAGCAGTCTTACAGGGAATTCCTACGAGCAGTACTTC. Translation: CASSLTGNSYEQYF. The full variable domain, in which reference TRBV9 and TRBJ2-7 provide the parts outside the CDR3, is DSGVTQTPKHLITATGQRVTLRCSPRSGDLSVYWYQQSLDQGLQFLIQYYNGEERAKGNILERFSAQQFPDLHSELNLSSLELGDSALYFCASSLTGNSYEQYFGPGTRLTVT.

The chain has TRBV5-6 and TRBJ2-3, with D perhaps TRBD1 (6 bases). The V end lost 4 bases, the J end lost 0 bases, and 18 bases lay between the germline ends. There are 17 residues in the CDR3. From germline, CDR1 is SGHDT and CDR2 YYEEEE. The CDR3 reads CASSPEGGGLSTDTQYF. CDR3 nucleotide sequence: TGTGCCAGCAGCCCGGAAGGGGGTGGGTTGAGCACAGATACGCAGTATTTT.